This section outlines one T cell receptor beta chain sequence together with its context. Antigen: not known. The V end was cut by 4 bases, the J end by 2 bases, with 14 bases between. CDR3 length equals 15 residues. Germline values: CDR1 LNHNV, CDR2 YYDKDF (reference sequence). It was with 60 Vbeta and 13 Jbeta primers that the PCR ran. Produced via immunoSEQ multiplex PCR; TCRdb's table is partial and in-frame only. This sample yields approximately 140,000 clones, of which approximately 80% are seen a single time; around 5.9% belongs to the top ten. These data come from a study of cytomegalovirus exposure and HLA in healthy donors. Notes on the study in general: It has been reported that TCR beta sequences accurately predicted the HLA-A and HLA-B alleles of most subjects. As a later analysis showed, a missense DCLRE1C variant was linked to trimming of TCR beta V- and J-genes. According to a later analysis, donors in an Asian-associated ancestry cluster reportedly had fewer N-insertions than the approximately 670-donor mean.

The sequenced sample consisted of PBMCs. This clonotype was sampled from a woman in her 40s in good health and CMV-seropositive. The chain has TRBV15 and TRBJ2-5, with D possibly being TRBD2 (5 bases). The CDR3 reads CATSNLKRQQETQYF. The CDR3 region has the DNA TGTGCCACCAGCAATTTGAAGCGGCAACAAGAGACCCAGTACTTC.